This is a list of T cell receptor beta chains from one sample in a study of early T cells in non-severe SARS-CoV-2 infection. MiXCR, run by TCRdb on the 5' RACE reads, gives a single entry per CDR3 protein. Among tens of thousands of distinct CDR3 sequences listed, 12% were seen once. The sequencing used whole blood, collected at baseline. Source of these receptors: an adult who was a healthcare worker with PCR-confirmed SARS-CoV-2 infection or an uninfected control (not recorded which). CDR3s leave out the opening cysteine and the closing phenylalanine or tryptophan. D genes are given only for firm matches.

CDR3: ASSLSGRSSYNEQF
V: TRBV27
D: -
J: TRBJ2-1

CDR3: ASTLRGGTQY
V: TRBV5-4
D: TRBD2
J: TRBJ2-3

CDR3: ASSLGAGSYEQY
V: TRBV7-2
D: -
J: TRBJ2-7

CDR3: ASSSWTGRRTGELF
V: TRBV11-3
D: TRBD1
J: TRBJ2-2

CDR3: ASSSGDRLSYEQY
V: TRBV5-1
D: -
J: TRBJ2-7

CDR3: ASSRTDEKLF
V: TRBV7-9
D: -
J: TRBJ1-4

CDR3: ASSSPKTSGGMNEQF
V: TRBV5-6
D: TRBD2
J: TRBJ2-1

CDR3: ASSSTPVETQY
V: TRBV28
D: -
J: TRBJ2-5

CDR3: ASSPLKGAETF
V: TRBV7-9
D: TRBD1
J: TRBJ1-1

CDR3: ASSFFQSQETQY
V: TRBV11-2
D: -
J: TRBJ2-5

CDR3: ASSLAAGYNEQF
V: TRBV7-8
D: -
J: TRBJ2-1

CDR3: ASSTGSNQPQH
V: TRBV5-8
D: -
J: TRBJ1-5

CDR3: ASRGDMNTEAF
V: TRBV12-3/TRBV12-4
D: -
J: TRBJ1-1

CDR3: SAISGLGAYNEQF
V: TRBV20-1
D: -
J: TRBJ2-1

CDR3: ASSAAY
V: TRBV10-1
D: -
J: TRBJ1-3

CDR3: ASVGSRLAGDHNEQF
V: TRBV10-2
D: TRBD2
J: TRBJ2-1

CDR3: ASSWGTVFSEQY
V: TRBV11-2
D: -
J: TRBJ2-7

CDR3: ASSSLTGGRGTQY
V: TRBV7-6
D: TRBD1
J: TRBJ2-3

CDR3: ASSRAGTGGYEQY
V: TRBV11-2
D: TRBD1
J: TRBJ2-7

CDR3: ASSLISIYEQY
V: TRBV11-2
D: -
J: TRBJ2-7

CDR3: ATRGTGSSYEQY
V: TRBV19
D: TRBD1
J: TRBJ2-7

CDR3: ASSRDRGRGEQY
V: TRBV6-5
D: TRBD1
J: TRBJ2-7

CDR3: ASSYGLGKAYEQY
V: TRBV6-5
D: -
J: TRBJ2-7

CDR3: ASSLRGTDTGELF
V: TRBV12-3/TRBV12-4
D: -
J: TRBJ2-2

CDR3: SVRDREVGGYT
V: TRBV29-1
D: TRBD1
J: TRBJ1-2

CDR3: ASSLDSNWGYT
V: TRBV5-1
D: -
J: TRBJ1-2

CDR3: ASRRNVKAF
V: TRBV6-6
D: -
J: TRBJ1-1

CDR3: ATHGVTGGARNTEAF
V: TRBV6-1
D: TRBD1
J: TRBJ1-1

CDR3: AITGTDYGYT
V: TRBV10-3
D: -
J: TRBJ1-2

CDR3: ASSPGREQY
V: TRBV10-2
D: -
J: TRBJ2-7

CDR3: ASSPGQGAGSPLH
V: TRBV27
D: TRBD1
J: TRBJ1-6

CDR3: ASSSEGSGGYT
V: TRBV5-1
D: -
J: TRBJ1-2

CDR3: SARDLRTDYGYT
V: TRBV20-1
D: -
J: TRBJ1-2

CDR3: SAGLSDTQY
V: TRBV20-1
D: -
J: TRBJ2-3

CDR3: ASSPRPSGAYEQY
V: TRBV7-9
D: TRBD2
J: TRBJ2-7

CDR3: ASSSPTGKENTIY
V: TRBV6-6
D: -
J: TRBJ1-3

CDR3: ASSVRQGTGELF
V: TRBV5-5
D: -
J: TRBJ2-2

CDR3: ASSPGLAFYEQY
V: TRBV18
D: TRBD2
J: TRBJ2-7

CDR3: ASHLNAGEQY
V: TRBV11-2
D: -
J: TRBJ2-7

CDR3: ASRWDRGYGYT
V: TRBV12-3/TRBV12-4
D: TRBD1
J: TRBJ1-2

CDR3: SVSDSSYEQY
V: TRBV29-1
D: -
J: TRBJ2-7

CDR3: ASKSYRDSQF
V: TRBV7-6
D: -
J: TRBJ2-1

CDR3: ASSSQYRGLVHEQY
V: TRBV12-3/TRBV12-4
D: -
J: TRBJ2-7

CDR3: ASSLAGPGGGIQY
V: TRBV28
D: -
J: TRBJ2-4

CDR3: VSNQADTQY
V: TRBV5-6
D: -
J: TRBJ2-3

CDR3: ASSSTLGTESSYEQY
V: TRBV13
D: TRBD1
J: TRBJ2-7

CDR3: ASSNRGGGSSPLH
V: TRBV21-1
D: -
J: TRBJ1-6

CDR3: SAGQGAGYNEQF
V: TRBV20-1
D: TRBD1
J: TRBJ2-1